The rows below give T cell receptor beta chains drawn from one sample of a study of cytomegalovirus exposure and HLA in healthy donors. Libraries were prepared by immunoSEQ multiplex PCR; TCRdb keeps only in-frame clonotypes and omits some of them. The sample has about 60,000 clones, roughly 71% seen once. The specimen was PBMCs. The receptor set was obtained from a man aged 35 to 55 in good health and CMV-seropositive. Both conserved end residues are part of each CDR3. The D gene is left open where the match is weak. A clone size is listed for some rows: how often the clone was seen (once, few, many), or a class if it is expanded.

TRBJ1-5,.,TRBV19,.,16,CASSIESRYSNQPQHF,TGTGCCAGTAGTATTGAAAGCCGTTATAGCAATCAGCCCCAGCATTTT
TRBJ1-1,.,TRBV5-1,.,14,CASSLGQRNTEAFF,TGCGCCAGCAGCTTAGGACAGAGAAACACTGAAGCTTTCTTT
TRBJ2-2,.,TRBV29-1,.,15,CSVGVTRGSAGELFF,TGCAGCGTTGGGGTTACCAGGGGTTCTGCCGGGGAGCTGTTTTTT
TRBJ1-2,TRBD1,TRBV6-5,.,14,CASSTGGRGGGYTF,TGTGCCAGCAGTACAGGGGGTAGGGGTGGTGGCTACACCTTC
TRBJ2-7,.,TRBV5-3,.,14,CARSLSQGNHEQYF,TGTGCCAGAAGCTTGAGCCAGGGAAACCACGAGCAGTACTTC
TRBJ1-4,.,TRBV6-6,.,11,CASTPNYKLFF,TGTGCCAGCACCCCTAATTACAAACTGTTTTTT
TRBJ1-5,.,TRBV2,.,12,CASSGRDQPQHF,TGTGCCAGCAGTGGGAGGGATCAGCCCCAGCATTTT
TRBJ1-2,.,TRBV5-1,.,13,CASSLGGPDGYTF,TGCGCCAGCAGCTTGGGGGGGCCGGATGGCTACACCTTC
TRBJ1-1,.,TRBV4-1,few,13,CASSKGRGTEAFF,TGCGCCAGTTCAAAGGGGCGAGGCACTGAAGCTTTCTTT
TRBJ2-5,.,TRBV29-1,.,13,CSVEGGPQETQYF,TGCAGCGTTGAAGGGGGGCCCCAAGAGACCCAGTACTTC
TRBJ2-3,.,TRBV7-9,.,11,CASGETDTQYF,TGTGCCAGCGGGGAGACAGATACGCAGTATTTT
TRBJ2-3,.,TRBV4-1,once,13,CASSQGGRDTQYF,TGCGCCAGCAGCCAAGGAGGGAGAGATACGCAGTATTTT
TRBJ1-1,.,TRBV7-9,once,14,CASSYETGNTEAFF,TGTGCCAGCAGCTACGAAACAGGGAACACTGAAGCTTTCTTT
TRBJ2-7,TRBD2,TRBV7-8,.,15,CASRLGGLAMYEQYF,TGTGCCAGCAGATTAGGGGGACTAGCAATGTACGAGCAGTACTTC
TRBJ2-3,TRBD1,TRBV4-3,.,15,CASSPGQGITDTQYF,TGCGCCAGCAGCCCGGGACAGGGGATCACAGATACGCAGTATTTT
TRBJ1-4,.,TRBV21-1,few,17,CASSKARSGRGDEKLFF,TGTGCCAGCAGCAAAGCCAGGTCGGGCAGGGGCGATGAAAAACTGTTTTTT
TRBJ1-1,TRBD1,TRBV6-6,.,14,CASIWTGQNTEAFF,TGTGCCAGCATCTGGACAGGCCAGAACACTGAAGCTTTCTTT
TRBJ1-2,TRBD1,TRBV2,.,15,CASSPGQGLNYGYTF,TGTGCCAGCAGTCCGGGACAGGGTTTAAACTATGGCTACACCTTC
TRBJ2-5,.,TRBV7-8,.,16,CASSLAGTLVGETQYF,TGTGCCAGCAGCTTAGCTGGGACTCTCGTCGGGGAGACCCAGTACTTC
TRBJ1-6,.,TRBV7-2,.,15,CASSLGGWNNSPLHF,TGTGCCAGCAGCTTAGGCGGGTGGAATAATTCACCCCTCCACTTT
TRBJ2-5,TRBD2,TRBV4-1,few,17,CASSQAATSGVQETQYF,TGCGCCAGCAGCCAAGCGGCTACTAGCGGGGTACAAGAGACCCAGTACTTC
TRBJ1-4,.,TRBV25-1,.,14,CASSPGGSNEKLFF,TGTGCCAGCAGCCCGGGAGGGTCTAATGAAAAACTGTTTTTT
TRBJ2-7,.,TRBV6-6,.,14,CASSYSEGAYEQYF,TGTGCCAGCAGTTACTCTGAGGGGGCCTACGAGCAGTACTTC
TRBJ1-1,.,TRBV7-9,.,13,CASSKAGNTEAFF,TGTGCCAGCAGTAAGGCGGGTAACACTGAAGCTTTCTTT
TRBJ2-4,TRBD2,TRBV7-2,.,14,CASSSTGGKNIQYF,TGTGCCAGCAGCTCAACCGGGGGGAAAAACATTCAGTACTTC
TRBJ1-1,.,TRBV29-1,.,13,CSVDGHLVTEAFF,TGCAGCGTTGATGGACACCTGGTCACTGAAGCTTTCTTT
TRBJ1-4,.,TRBV6-5,.,14,CASRRNQGGEKLFF,TGTGCCAGCAGGCGGAACCAAGGCGGTGAAAAACTGTTTTTT
TRBJ2-7,TRBD2,TRBV27,.,14,CASSPGLALYEQYF,TGTGCCAGCAGCCCCGGACTAGCCCTTTACGAGCAGTACTTC
TRBJ1-6,.,TRBV30,.,12,CAWSVQGEVLHF,TGTGCCTGGAGTGTTCAGGGCGAGGTCCTCCACTTT
TRBJ2-7,TRBD1,TRBV9,.,16,CASSVGAGTGSYEQYF,TGTGCCAGCAGCGTCGGGGCCGGGACAGGGAGCTACGAGCAGTACTTC
TRBJ1-2,.,TRBV30,few,12,CAYGGANYGYTF,TGTGCCTACGGGGGAGCTAACTATGGCTACACCTTC
TRBJ1-2,TRBD1,TRBV5-1,few,14,CASSLRGQGAEYTF,TGCGCCAGCAGCTTGCGGGGACAGGGGGCGGAGTACACCTTC
TRBJ1-2,TRBD1,TRBV5-1,.,14,CASSDGTGNYGYTF,TGCGCCAGCAGCGATGGGACAGGGAACTATGGCTACACCTTC